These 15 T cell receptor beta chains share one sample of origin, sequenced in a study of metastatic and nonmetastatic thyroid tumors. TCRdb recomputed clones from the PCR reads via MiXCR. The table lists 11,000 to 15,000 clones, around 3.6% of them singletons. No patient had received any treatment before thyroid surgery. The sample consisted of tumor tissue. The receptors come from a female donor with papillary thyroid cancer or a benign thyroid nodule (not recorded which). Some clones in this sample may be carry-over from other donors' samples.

The CDR3 DNA is TGCAGCGTTGGTTTATCGAGCGGCAATCAGCCCCAGCATTTT. It codes for CSVGLSSGNQPQHF. This chain uses TRBV29-1 with TRBJ1-5; D not certain. This CDR3 spans 14 amino acids. Trimming shortened V by 4 bases and J by 2 bases, and 12 bases separated the two germline ends. Germline V gives CDR1 SQVTM, CDR2 ANQGSEA.

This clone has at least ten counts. The CDR3 region is CASSLTSGSTDTQYF. CDR3 nucleotides: TGTGCCAGCAGTTTGACTAGCGGGAGCACAGATACGCAGTATTTT. The chain uses TRBV6-2 or TRBV6-3 and TRBJ2-3; 10 bases are a match to TRBD2. J gave up 0 bases and V 4 bases, and 1 base lay outside the gene matches. This CDR3 is 15 amino acids long. Germline V lookup: CDR1 MNHEY, CDR2 SVGEGT.

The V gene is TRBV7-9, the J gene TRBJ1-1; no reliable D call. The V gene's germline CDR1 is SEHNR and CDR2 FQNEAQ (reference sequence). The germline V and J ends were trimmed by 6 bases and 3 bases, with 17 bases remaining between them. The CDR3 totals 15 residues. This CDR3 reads CASRPRVGSYTEAFF. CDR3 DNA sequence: TGTGCCAGCAGACCTCGGGTGGGGTCGTACACTGAAGCTTTCTTT.

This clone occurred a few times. The CDR3 region is CASSLRGRGNTGELFF. The CDR3 DNA reads TGTGCCAGCAGCCTTCGGGGCAGGGGGAACACCGGGGAGCTGTTTTTT. The rearrangement joins TRBV6-1 to TRBJ2-2; perhaps TRBD1 as D (6 bases). Trimming took off 6 bases at V and 1 base at J, with 15 bases between the two ends. The CDR3 is made up of 16 amino acids. The V gene's germline CDR1 is MNHNS and CDR2 SASEGT.

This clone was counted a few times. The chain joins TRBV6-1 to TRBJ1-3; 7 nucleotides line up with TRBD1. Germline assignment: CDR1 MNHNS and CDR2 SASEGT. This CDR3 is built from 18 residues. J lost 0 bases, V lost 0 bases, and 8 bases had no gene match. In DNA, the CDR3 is TGTGCCAGCAGTGAAGCGCTAACAGGGGCCGCCTCTGGAAACACCATATATTTT. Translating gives CASSEALTGAASGNTIYF.

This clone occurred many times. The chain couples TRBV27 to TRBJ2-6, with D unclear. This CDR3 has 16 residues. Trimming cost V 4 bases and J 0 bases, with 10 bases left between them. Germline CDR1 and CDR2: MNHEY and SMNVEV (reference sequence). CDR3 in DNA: TGTGCCAGCAGTTACACCGTCCTCTCTGGGGCCAACGTCCTGACTTTC. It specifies CASSYTVLSGANVLTF. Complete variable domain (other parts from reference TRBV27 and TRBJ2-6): EAQVTQNPRYLITVTGKKLTVTCSQNMNHEYMSWYRQDPGLGLRQIYYSMNVEVTDKGDVPEGYKVSRKEKRNFPLILESPSPNQTSLYFCASSYTVLSGANVLTFGAGSRLTVL.

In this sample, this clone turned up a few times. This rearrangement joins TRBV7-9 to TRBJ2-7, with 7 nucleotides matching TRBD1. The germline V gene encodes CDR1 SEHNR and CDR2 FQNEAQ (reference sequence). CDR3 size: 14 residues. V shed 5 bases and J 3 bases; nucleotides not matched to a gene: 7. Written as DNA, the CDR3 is TGTGCCAGCAGCCCAGGGACAGTAGACTACGAGCAGTACTTC. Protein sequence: CASSPGTVDYEQYF.

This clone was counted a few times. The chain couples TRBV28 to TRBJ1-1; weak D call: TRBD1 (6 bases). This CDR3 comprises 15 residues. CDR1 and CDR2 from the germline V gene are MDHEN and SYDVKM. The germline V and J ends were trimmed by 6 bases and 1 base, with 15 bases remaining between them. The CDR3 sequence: CASSLLGTRNTEAFF. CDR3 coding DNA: TGTGCCAGCAGCCTACTGGGGACAAGGAACACTGAAGCTTTCTTT.

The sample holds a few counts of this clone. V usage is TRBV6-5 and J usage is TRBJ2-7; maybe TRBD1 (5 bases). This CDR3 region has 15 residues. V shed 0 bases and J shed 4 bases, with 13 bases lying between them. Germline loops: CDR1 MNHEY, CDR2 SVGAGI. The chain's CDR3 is CASSYSIAGAYEQYF. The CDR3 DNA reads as TGTGCCAGCAGTTACTCAATAGCTGGGGCTTACGAGCAGTACTTC.

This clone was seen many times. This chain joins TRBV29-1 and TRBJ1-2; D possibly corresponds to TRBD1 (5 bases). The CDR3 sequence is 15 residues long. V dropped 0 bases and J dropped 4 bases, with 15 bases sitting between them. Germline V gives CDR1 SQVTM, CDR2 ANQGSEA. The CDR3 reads CSVEEDEGVGYGYTF. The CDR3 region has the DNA TGCAGCGTTGAAGAAGACGAAGGGGTCGGCTATGGCTACACCTTC.

The CDR3 loop is CASSIGPGNEQYF. The CDR3 region has the DNA TGTGCCAGTAGTATCGGACCTGGCAACGAGCAGTACTTC. The rearrangement links TRBV19 to TRBJ2-7; D is ambiguous. Germline V CDR1 and CDR2: LNHDA, SQIVND (reference sequence). Trimming shortened V by 3 bases and J by 5 bases, and 11 bases separated the two germline ends. The CDR3 covers 13 residues.

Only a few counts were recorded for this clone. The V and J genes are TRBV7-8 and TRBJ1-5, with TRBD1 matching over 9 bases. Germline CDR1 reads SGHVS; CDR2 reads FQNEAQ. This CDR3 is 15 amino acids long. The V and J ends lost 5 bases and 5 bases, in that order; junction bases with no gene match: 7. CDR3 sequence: CASSPTGGGHQPQHF. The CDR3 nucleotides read TGTGCCAGCAGCCCAACAGGGGGCGGGCATCAGCCCCAGCATTTT.

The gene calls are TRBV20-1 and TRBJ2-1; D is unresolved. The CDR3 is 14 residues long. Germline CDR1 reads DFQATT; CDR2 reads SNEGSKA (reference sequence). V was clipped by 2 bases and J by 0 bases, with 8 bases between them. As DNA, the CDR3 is TGCAGTGCTAGATCGGGCCGCTCCTACAATGAGCAGTTCTTC. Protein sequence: CSARSGRSYNEQFF.

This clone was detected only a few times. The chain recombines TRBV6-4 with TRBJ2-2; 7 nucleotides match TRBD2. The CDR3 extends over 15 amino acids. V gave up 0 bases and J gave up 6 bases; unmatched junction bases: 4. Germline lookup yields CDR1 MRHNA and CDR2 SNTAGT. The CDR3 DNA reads TGTGCCAGCAGTGACTCGTTGGGAGGGCCCGGGGAGCTGTTTTTT. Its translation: CASSDSLGGPGELFF.

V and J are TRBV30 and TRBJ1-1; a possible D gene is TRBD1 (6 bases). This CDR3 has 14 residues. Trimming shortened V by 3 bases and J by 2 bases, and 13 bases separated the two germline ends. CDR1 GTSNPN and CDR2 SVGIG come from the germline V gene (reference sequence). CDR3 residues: CAWRAGHKNTEAFF. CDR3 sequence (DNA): TGTGCCTGGAGGGCGGGACACAAAAACACTGAAGCTTTCTTT.